This is a list of T cell receptor beta chains from one sample in a study of shared clonotypes between healthy human individuals. TCRdb's copy holds only in-frame clones and misses some; the assay was immunoSEQ multiplex PCR. The sample yields under 2,500,000 clones, under 97% seen once. Sequencing was carried out using naive CD4+ T cells sorted from blood. All receptors come from a man aged 18 to 29 in good health. The CDR3 runs from the conserved cysteine through the conserved F or W. D genes are given only for firm matches. The size of a clone is reported for some rows only, either as once, few or many, or as a class for expanded clones.

>NA|TRBJ2-1|NA|15|TRBV7-3
TGTGCCAGCAGCTTAAGGGCAGCCAAGGCCAATGAGCAGTTCTTC
CASSLRAAKANEQFF
>TRBD1|TRBJ1-1|NA|13|TRBV11-3
TGTGCCAGCAAGGGACAGGGAAAGACTGAAGCTTTCTTT
CASKGQGKTEAFF
>TRBD1|TRBJ1-1|NA|14|TRBV10-3
TGTGCCATGAAAGGTCAGGGGGGGAACACTGAAGCTTTCTTT
CAMKGQGGNTEAFF
>NA|TRBJ1-1|NA|13|TRBV30
TGTGCCTGGAGCCAGGCCATGAACACTGAAGCTTTCTTT
CAWSQAMNTEAFF
>TRBD2|TRBJ2-1|NA|19|TRBV9
TGTGCCAGCAGCCCCTCCGGGACTAGCGGGACGAGCTCCTACAATGAGCAGTTCTTC
CASSPSGTSGTSSYNEQFF
>NA|TRBJ1-2|NA|11|TRBV6-5
TGTGCCAGCAGTTACGGTCTATGGGTTAGCTTC
CASSYGLWVSF
>NA|TRBJ1-5|NA|15|TRBV5-4
TGTGCCGCGCCGTTCGGGCCACACCTTTCTCAGCCCCAGCATTTT
CAAPFGPHLSQPQHF
>NA|TRBJ2-5|NA|12|TRBV10-3
TGTGCCATCGGCGGGGATACGGAGACCCAGTACTTC
CAIGGDTETQYF
>NA|TRBJ2-7|NA|14|TRBV10-3
TGTGCCATCAGTGAGTCGACTAACCCCTACGAGCAGTACTTC
CAISESTNPYEQYF
>NA|TRBJ2-7|NA|14|TRBV18
TGTGCCAGCTCACAGGCTAGCGTAGGCTACGAGCAGTACTTC
CASSQASVGYEQYF
>NA|TRBJ1-3|NA|16|TRBV4-1
TGCGCCAGCAGCCAACCGCAGGGGCGCTCTGGAAACACCATATATTTT
CASSQPQGRSGNTIYF
>NA|TRBJ1-1|NA|12|TRBV5-6
TGTGCCAGCAGCTTGTTTGGCAGGGAAGCTTTCTTT
CASSLFGREAFF
>NA|TRBJ2-1|NA|15|TRBV4-3
TGCGCCAGCAGCCAAGTAACCCTAGCTACCAATGAGCAGTTCTTC
CASSQVTLATNEQFF
>NA|TRBJ2-3|once|14|TRBV10-3
TGTGCCACATCCCGGACAGCGGTCCTAGATACGCAGTATTTT
CATSRTAVLDTQYF
>NA|TRBJ1-3|NA|19|TRBV30
TGTGCCTGGAGTAATGGGAGACCCTCTAACCGTCTCTCTGGAAACACCATATATTTT
CAWSNGRPSNRLSGNTIYF
>NA|TRBJ1-4|NA|15|TRBV7-2
TGTGCCAGCAGCTGGGGGGCAGCGCGTAATGAAAAACTGTTTTTT
CASSWGAARNEKLFF
>NA|TRBJ2-7|few|15|TRBV7-2
TGTGCCAGCAGTTTATATGGTCCTAGCTCCTACGAGCAGTACTTC
CASSLYGPSSYEQYF
>NA|TRBJ1-4|NA|14|TRBV28
TGTGCCAGCAGTGGGGGACGGGAAAGGGAAAAACTGTTTTTT
CASSGGREREKLFF
>TRBD2|TRBJ2-7|NA|13|TRBV7-2
TGTGCCAGTAAAAGCGGGGCTCTATACGAGCAGTACTTC
CASKSGALYEQYF
>NA|TRBJ1-3|NA|15|TRBV9
TGTGCCAGCAGCTCAGCAGGGAACTCTGGAAACACCATATATTTT
CASSSAGNSGNTIYF
>TRBD1|TRBJ1-1|once|14|TRBV10-3
TGTGCCATCAGTTCGGACAGGGGGCGCACTGAAGCTTTCTTT
CAISSDRGRTEAFF
>NA|TRBJ2-3|NA|13|TRBV11-2
TGTGCCAGCAGCCTGACAGGCTCAGATACGCAGTATTTT
CASSLTGSDTQYF
>NA|TRBJ1-2|NA|14|TRBV7-2
TGTGCCAGCAGCTTAGTGGTAGCTAACTATGGCTACACCTTC
CASSLVVANYGYTF
>TRBD1|TRBJ1-6|NA|19|TRBV5-1
TGCGCCAGCAGCTTCCGAGTTGGCAGGGGACAGCCTGGGGATTCACCCCTCCACTTT
CASSFRVGRGQPGDSPLHF
>TRBD1|TRBJ1-2|once|14|TRBV6-5
TGTGCCAGCAGTTTCCTACAGGGGTCCTCGGACTACACCTTC
CASSFLQGSSDYTF
>TRBD1|TRBJ1-1|NA|15|TRBV5-1
TGCGCCAGCAGCTTGGCGGACAGGGTCCCGGCTGAAGCTTTCTTT
CASSLADRVPAEAFF
>TRBD1|TRBJ1-6|NA|15|TRBV25-1
TGTGCCAGCAGTGACTACAGGGGGGATAATTCACCCCTCCACTTT
CASSDYRGDNSPLHF
>NA|TRBJ2-7|NA|14|TRBV10-2
TGCGCCAGCAGTGGCCAGGGCTTTTCCTACGAGCAGTACTTC
CASSGQGFSYEQYF
>TRBD2|TRBJ2-5|NA|16|TRBV9
TGTGCCAGCAGCCCTCGACTAGCGGGGAACCAAGAGACCCAGTACTTC
CASSPRLAGNQETQYF
>NA|TRBJ2-3|NA|13|TRBV7-8
TGTGCCAGCAGATTTGGGAGTACCCATACGCAGTATTTT
CASRFGSTHTQYF
>NA|TRBJ2-3|NA|17|TRBV7-9
TGTGCCAGCAGCTTAGCGTCAGCAGGCTATCTCCCAGATACGCAGTATTTT
CASSLASAGYLPDTQYF
>NA|TRBJ1-2|NA|13|TRBV2
TGTGCCAGCAGTGACCACGGGCTCTATGGCTACACCTTC
CASSDHGLYGYTF
>TRBD1|TRBJ1-2|NA|15|TRBV29-1
TGCAGCGAACGATTTCGGAGGGGGCCGCCTTATGGCTACACCTTC
CSERFRRGPPYGYTF
>NA|TRBJ2-3|NA|17|TRBV5-4
TGTGCCAGCAGCCGGGAGGGGAGAGGGGGCGCGGGAGATACGCAGTATTTT
CASSREGRGGAGDTQYF
>NA|TRBJ1-5|NA|15|TRBV5-1
TGCGCCAGCTACCCCTCAGAGAACCGCAATCAGCCCCAGCATTTT
CASYPSENRNQPQHF
>NA|TRBJ2-2|NA|14|TRBV30
TGTGCCTGGAGTGGATCCAGGTACGCCGGGGAGCTGTTTTTT
CAWSGSRYAGELFF
>NA|TRBJ2-3|NA|12|TRBV11-2
TGTGCCAGCAGCTTTTTCACAGATACGCAGTATTTT
CASSFFTDTQYF
>TRBD1|TRBJ1-5|NA|16|TRBV30
TGTGCCTGGAGTGAAAACGGGACAGGGGGTGGGCAGCCCCAGCATTTT
CAWSENGTGGGQPQHF
>NA|TRBJ2-5|NA|17|TRBV11-2
TGTGCCAGCAGCCCCGGGGGGTATTACAGGGCCCAAGAGACCCAGTACTTC
CASSPGGYYRAQETQYF
>TRBD1|TRBJ1-5|NA|15|TRBV6-6
TGTGCCAGCACCGGGGGACAGGGCGACAATCAGCCCCAGCATTTT
CASTGGQGDNQPQHF
>NA|TRBJ1-6|NA|13|TRBV7-9
TGTGCCAGCAGCTTAAGGGGGGAGTCACCCCTCCACTTT
CASSLRGESPLHF